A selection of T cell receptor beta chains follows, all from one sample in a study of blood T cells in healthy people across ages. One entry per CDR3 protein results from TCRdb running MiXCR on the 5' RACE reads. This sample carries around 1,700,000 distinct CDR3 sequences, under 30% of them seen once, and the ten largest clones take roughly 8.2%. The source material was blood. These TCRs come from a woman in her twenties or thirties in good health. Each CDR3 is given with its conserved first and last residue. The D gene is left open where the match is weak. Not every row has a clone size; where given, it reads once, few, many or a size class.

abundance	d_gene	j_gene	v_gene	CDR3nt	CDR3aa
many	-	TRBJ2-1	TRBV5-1	TGCGCCAGCAGCTTGGGAGCAGAGTACAATGAGCAGTTCTTC	CASSLGAEYNEQFF
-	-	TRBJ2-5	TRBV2	TGTGCCAGCAGTGAAGACGCCCTACCCCAAGAGACCCAGTACTTC	CASSEDALPQETQYF
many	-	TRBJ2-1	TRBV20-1	TGCAGTGCGAGGACCGTACAAGGGGAGCAGTTCTTC	CSARTVQGEQFF
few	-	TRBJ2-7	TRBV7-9	TGTGCCAGCAGCTTAGAGAACTCACGGCGGGAGCAGTACTTC	CASSLENSRREQYF
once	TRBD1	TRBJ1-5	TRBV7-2	TGTGCCAGCAGCTTTGTGGACAGGGGTCAGCCCCAGCATTTT	CASSFVDRGQPQHF
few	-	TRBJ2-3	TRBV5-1	TGCGCCAGCAGCAGTGGCCAGAACGCAGATACGCAGTATTTT	CASSSGQNADTQYF
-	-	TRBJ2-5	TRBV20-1	TGCAGTGCTAGAGACGGGACTCAGGGGGAGACCCAGTACTTC	CSARDGTQGETQYF
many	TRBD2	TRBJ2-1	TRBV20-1	TGCAGTGCTAGACCCTTTCCGGGACTAGCGGGAGGCTACAATGAGCAGTTCTTC	CSARPFPGLAGGYNEQFF
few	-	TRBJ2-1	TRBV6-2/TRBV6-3	TGTGCCAGCACTCAAGGGGCTGAGCAGTTCTTC	CASTQGAEQFF
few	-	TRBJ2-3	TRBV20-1	TGCAGTGCCCCGGAGGCCGCTAGCACAGATACGCAGTATTTT	CSAPEAASTDTQYF
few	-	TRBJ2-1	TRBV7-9	TGTGCCAGCACCTATCTAGAGACACCCAATGAGCAGTTCTTC	CASTYLETPNEQFF
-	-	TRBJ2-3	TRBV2	TGTGCCAGCAGCTCTACCAAGGACGACACAGATACGCAGTATTTT	CASSSTKDDTDTQYF
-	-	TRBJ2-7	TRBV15	TGTGCCCCCAGCAGAGATCTCGAGGGGCAGGGGGGGCGCGAGCAGTACTTC	CAPSRDLEGQGGREQYF
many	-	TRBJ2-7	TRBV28	TGTGCCAGCATCCGGCAGGGTGGGGGTGAGCAGTACTTC	CASIRQGGGEQYF
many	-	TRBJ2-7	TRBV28	TGTGCCAGCAGTCCTCTCCGGGCTGTTAGCTCCTACGAGCAGTACTTC	CASSPLRAVSSYEQYF
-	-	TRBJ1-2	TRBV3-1	TGTGCCAGCAGCCAATCTGACGGCTACACCTTC	CASSQSDGYTF
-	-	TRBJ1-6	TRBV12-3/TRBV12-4	TGTGCCAGCAGCCCCGCAGTGCCTCCCTCACCCCTCCACTTT	CASSPAVPPSPLHF
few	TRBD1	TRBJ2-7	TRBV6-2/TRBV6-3	TGTGCCAGCAGAACCCGAGGACAGGCCAACTACGAGCAGTACTTC	CASRTRGQANYEQYF
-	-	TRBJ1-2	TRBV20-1	TGCAGTGCTAGAGATCCAAGGACCTATGGCTACACCTTC	CSARDPRTYGYTF
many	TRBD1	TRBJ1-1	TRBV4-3	TGCGCCAGCAGCCAAGGTTTCAGGGGGCGAAGAAACACTGAAGCTTTCTTT	CASSQGFRGRRNTEAFF
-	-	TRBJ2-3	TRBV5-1	TGCGCCAGCAGCTACCGGGACACCAGGGCCACAGATACGCAGTATTTT	CASSYRDTRATDTQYF
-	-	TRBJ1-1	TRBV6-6	TGTGCCAGCAGTCCCCCCGTTGTACAGGGTCCGGTTGAAGCTTTCTTT	CASSPPVVQGPVEAFF
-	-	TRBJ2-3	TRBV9	TGTGCCAGCAGCGAGCTTCAGGGTTCAGATACGCAGTATTTT	CASSELQGSDTQYF
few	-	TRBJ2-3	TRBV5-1	TGCGCCAGCAGCTTGGACAGGGCGTTCACAGATACGCAGTATTTT	CASSLDRAFTDTQYF
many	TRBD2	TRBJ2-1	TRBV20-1	TGCAGTGCTGGAGGACTAGCGGGAGAACTTGAGCAGTTCTTC	CSAGGLAGELEQFF
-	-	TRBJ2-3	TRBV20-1	TGCAGTGCTATGGGACTTTTTGGCACAGATACGCAGTATTTT	CSAMGLFGTDTQYF
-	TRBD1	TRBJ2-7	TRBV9	TGTGCCAGCAGCGGCGGACAGGGGGCAGGGGAGCAGTACTTC	CASSGGQGAGEQYF
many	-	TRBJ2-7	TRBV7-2	TGTGCCAGCAGCTTATCCGCGGAGGCCTACGAGCAGTACTTC	CASSLSAEAYEQYF
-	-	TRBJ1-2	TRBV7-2	TGTGCCAGCAGCGACCAAAAGAACTATGGCTACACCTTC	CASSDQKNYGYTF
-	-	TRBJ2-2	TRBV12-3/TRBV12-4	TGTGGCGTGGGCAGGGCAAGGACCGGGGAGCTGTTTTTT	CGVGRARTGELFF
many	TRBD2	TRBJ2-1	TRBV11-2	TGTGCCAGCAGCTTAAGGCTAGCGGGTCACAATGAGCAGTTCTTC	CASSLRLAGHNEQFF
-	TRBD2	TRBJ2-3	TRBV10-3	TGTGCCCCCCGGGCGGGAGGGGAGGTTGGAGATACGCAGTATTTT	CAPRAGGEVGDTQYF
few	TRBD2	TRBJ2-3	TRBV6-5	TGTGCCAGCAGTCGCCGACTAGCGGGGGCCACAGATACGCAGTATTTT	CASSRRLAGATDTQYF
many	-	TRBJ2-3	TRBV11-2	TGCGCCAGCAGCTCAGACGGGAGCACAGATACGCAGTATTTT	CASSSDGSTDTQYF
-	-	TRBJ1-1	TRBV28	TGTGCCGGCAGTTTATGGGCTGAAGCTTTCTTT	CAGSLWAEAFF
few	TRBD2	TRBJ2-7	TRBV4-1	TGCGCCAGCAACCCCCACCCGGGACCGGGAGGCGAGCAGTACTTC	CASNPHPGPGGEQYF